This T cell receptor (beta chain) derives from a study of resident and recirculating memory T cells in vitiligo. The CDR3 totals 17 residues. Germline V gives CDR1 SGHAT, CDR2 FQNNGV. The junction had 10 bases not matched to a gene; V was cut back by 1 base and J by 6 bases. Generated by immunoSEQ multiplex PCR, the TCRdb table keeps only in-frame clones and is missing some. The table shows tens of thousands of clones, with 92% occurring only once. Sequenced sample: blood. The chain employs TRBV11-2 and TRBJ2-7, with TRBD2 matching over 12 bases. This clonotype was obtained from a male donor with vitiligo. The CDR3 is CASSLGLAGGVGPEQYF. In DNA form, the CDR3 reads TGTGCCAGCAGCTTAGGTCTAGCGGGAGGGGTGGGGCCCGAGCAGTACTTC.